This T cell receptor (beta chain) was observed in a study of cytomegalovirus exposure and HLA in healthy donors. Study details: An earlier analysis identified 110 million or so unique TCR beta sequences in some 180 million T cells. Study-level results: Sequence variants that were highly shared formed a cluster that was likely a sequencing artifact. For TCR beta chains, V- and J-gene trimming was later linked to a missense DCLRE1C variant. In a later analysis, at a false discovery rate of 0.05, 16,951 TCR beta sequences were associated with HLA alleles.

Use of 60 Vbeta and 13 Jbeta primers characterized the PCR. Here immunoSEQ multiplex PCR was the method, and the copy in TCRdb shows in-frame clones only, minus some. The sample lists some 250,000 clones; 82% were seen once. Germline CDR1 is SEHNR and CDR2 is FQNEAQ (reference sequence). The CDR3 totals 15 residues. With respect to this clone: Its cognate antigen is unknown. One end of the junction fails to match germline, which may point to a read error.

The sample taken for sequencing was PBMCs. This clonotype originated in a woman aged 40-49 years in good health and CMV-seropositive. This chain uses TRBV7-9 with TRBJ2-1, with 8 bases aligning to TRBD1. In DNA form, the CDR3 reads TGTTCCAGCAGCTTAAGACAGGGGTTTATGAATGAGCAGTTCTTC. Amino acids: CSSSLRQGFMNEQFF.